This is a list of T cell receptor beta chains from one sample in a study of chemoradiotherapy in HPV16-positive cancers. Some clones are missing from TCRdb's copy, which holds only in-frame ones; the method was immunoSEQ multiplex PCR. The sample consists of about 1,600 clones, about 81% of them appearing once. The sequencing used tumor tissue, collected from a patient who underwent chemoradiotherapy. These receptors came from a human donor with HPV-associated anogenital cancer. Both conserved end residues are part of each CDR3. Fields, in order: D gene, V gene, J gene, clone size, CDR3 protein, CDR3 DNA. D genes are given only for firm matches. The listing skips clone size in some rows; elsewhere it reads once, few, many or a size class.

.,TRBV19,TRBJ2-7,few,CASSGDLASYEQYF,TGTGCCAGTAGTGGGGACCTAGCGTCCTACGAGCAGTACTTC
TRBD1,TRBV4-1,TRBJ1-2,.,CASSQRDRGSGYTF,TGCGCCAGCAGCCAACGGGACAGGGGAAGCGGCTACACCTTC
TRBD1,TRBV7-2,TRBJ1-1,.,CASSLEDRYAVPMGEAFF,TGTGCCAGCAGCTTAGAGGACAGGTACGCGGTGCCAATGGGAGAAGCTTTCTTT
TRBD2,TRBV7-2,TRBJ2-3,.,CASSLSGRGGTTDTQYF,TGTGCCAGCAGCCTAAGTGGGCGGGGGGGCACCACAGATACGCAGTATTTT
TRBD1,TRBV7-9,TRBJ1-2,.,CASSRDRVDGYTF,TGTGCCAGCAGTCGGGACAGGGTCGACGGCTACACCTTC
TRBD1,TRBV6-5,TRBJ1-1,.,CASTVDRGVAEAFF,TGTGCCAGCACCGTGGACAGGGGGGTCGCTGAAGCTTTCTTT
.,TRBV7-3,TRBJ2-6,.,CASSSQGGTLSGANVLTF,TGTGCCAGCAGCTCGCAGGGGGGTACCCTCTCTGGGGCCAACGTCCTGACTTTC
TRBD1,TRBV9,TRBJ2-7,once,CASSVGQGGGYEQYF,TGTGCCAGCAGCGTAGGACAGGGTGGCGGCTACGAGCAGTACTTC
.,TRBV27,TRBJ1-1,few,CASSTKVGHRATEAFF,TGTGCCAGCAGTACAAAAGTAGGTCATCGTGCCACTGAAGCTTTCTTT
.,TRBV6-1,TRBJ1-4,few,CASSGTVNREKLFF,TGTGCCAGCAGTGGGACAGTAAACCGTGAAAAACTGTTTTTT
TRBD1,TRBV6-5,TRBJ2-1,.,CASSRTGTNEQFF,TGTGCCAGCAGTAGGACAGGAACGAATGAGCAGTTCTTC
.,TRBV13,TRBJ2-5,.,CASSSQGGRGPYQETQYF,TGTGCCAGCAGCTCCCAAGGGGGGAGAGGACCCTACCAAGAGACCCAGTACTTC
TRBD1,TRBV4-2,TRBJ1-1,.,CASSQDGGTGRLAFF,TGTGCCAGCAGCCAAGATGGAGGGACAGGGAGGTTGGCTTTCTTT
.,TRBV9,TRBJ1-1,once,CASSVGRARRDTEAFF,TGTGCCAGCAGCGTAGGGAGGGCTCGAAGGGACACTGAAGCTTTCTTT
.,TRBV10-3,TRBJ1-1,.,CAISGGGQFEAFF,TGTGCCATCAGTGGGGGTGGGCAGTTTGAAGCTTTCTTT
.,TRBV6-1,TRBJ1-1,.,CASSGTRNTEAFF,TGTGCCAGCAGCGGCACAAGGAACACTGAAGCTTTCTTT
.,TRBV7-2,TRBJ2-2,.,CASSLASRANTGELFF,TGTGCCAGCAGCTTAGCGTCCAGGGCGAACACCGGGGAGCTGTTTTTT
TRBD1,TRBV5-1,TRBJ2-3,.,CASSLEQGDTDTQYF,TGCGCCAGCAGCTTGGAGCAGGGGGACACAGATACGCAGTATTTT
.,TRBV5-4,TRBJ1-2,.,CASTPGQSANYGYTF,TGTGCCAGCACCCCCGGGCAGTCAGCTAACTATGGCTACACCTTC
TRBD1,TRBV7-2,TRBJ1-2,.,CASSIAAGGGGYTF,TGTGCCAGCAGCATAGCGGCAGGGGGTGGTGGCTACACCTTC
.,TRBV19,TRBJ2-3,few,CASSESRSTDTQYF,TGTGCCAGTAGTGAAAGCCGTAGCACAGATACGCAGTATTTT
.,TRBV5-1,TRBJ1-2,.,CASSLNGANYGYTF,TGCGCCAGCAGCTTGAACGGAGCTAACTATGGCTACACCTTC
.,TRBV11-2,TRBJ1-3,.,CASRRGAGNTIYF,TGTGCCAGCCGCCGGGGGGCTGGAAACACCATATATTTT
.,TRBV11-2,TRBJ1-1,.,CASSLGVNTEAFF,TGTGCCAGCAGCTTAGGCGTGAACACTGAAGCTTTCTTT
.,TRBV6-5,TRBJ2-7,once,CASSHRGGSYEQYF,TGTGCCAGCAGCCACAGGGGGGGTTCCTACGAGCAGTACTTC
.,TRBV5-1,TRBJ2-3,.,CASSFNAETDTQYF,TGCGCCAGCAGCTTTAATGCGGAGACAGATACGCAGTATTTT
.,TRBV28,TRBJ1-2,.,CASSLRGSYGYTF,TGTGCCAGCAGTTTAAGGGGAAGTTATGGCTACACCTTC
.,TRBV5-4,TRBJ1-3,.,CASSSPVGNTIYF,TGTGCCAGCAGCTCCCCAGTTGGAAACACCATATATTTT
.,TRBV28,TRBJ1-2,.,CASSLFYRTANYGYTF,TGTGCCAGCAGTTTATTTTACCGGACAGCTAACTATGGCTACACCTTC
.,TRBV5-1,TRBJ1-2,few,CASHLGGGRVDGYTF,TGCGCCAGCCATTTGGGAGGGGGGCGAGTGGATGGCTACACCTTC
TRBD1,TRBV6-1,TRBJ2-1,few,CASSGGQGYNEQFF,TGTGCCAGCAGTGGTGGACAGGGGTACAATGAGCAGTTCTTC
.,TRBV6-1,TRBJ1-4,few,CASSRDLREKLFF,TGTGCCAGCAGTAGGGACTTACGTGAAAAACTGTTTTTT
.,TRBV5-2,TRBJ1-2,.,CASKVRKTYGYTF,TGTGCCAGCAAAGTACGAAAGACCTATGGCTACACCTTC
TRBD1,TRBV4-1,TRBJ2-7,.,CASSPRDSSYEQYF,TGCGCCAGCAGCCCTCGGGACAGCTCCTACGAGCAGTACTTC
.,TRBV5-1,TRBJ1-5,few,CASSLVPPDGGQPQHF,TGCGCCAGCAGCTTGGTACCGCCCGATGGTGGTCAGCCCCAGCATTTT
.,TRBV6-5,TRBJ1-1,once,CASSYANTEAFF,TGTGCCAGCAGTTATGCGAACACTGAAGCTTTCTTT
.,TRBV11-2,TRBJ1-4,.,CASSLEGGSATNEKLFF,TGTGCCAGCAGCTTAGAGGGCGGCAGTGCAACTAATGAAAAACTGTTTTTT
.,TRBV7-9,TRBJ1-3,.,CASSLDVNTIYF,TGTGCCAGCAGCCTGGACGTCAACACCATATATTTT
TRBD1,TRBV2,TRBJ1-6,.,CASRRSGDSNSPLHF,TGTGCCAGCAGGCGGAGCGGGGACAGTAATTCACCCCTCCACTTT
TRBD2,TRBV20-1,TRBJ2-1,.,CSGTSVNEQFF,TGCAGTGGGACTAGCGTCAATGAGCAGTTCTTC
.,TRBV7-2,TRBJ1-4,once,CASSSMRSEKLFF,TGTGCCAGCAGCTCGATGAGATCTGAAAAACTGTTTTTT
.,TRBV5-1,TRBJ1-4,.,CASSPAGGGFLATNEKLFF,TGCGCCAGCAGCCCGGCGGGGGGGGGCTTCCTGGCAACTAATGAAAAACTGTTTTTT
.,TRBV2,TRBJ2-1,.,CASSRERVGNEQFF,TGTGCCAGCAGCAGGGAGAGGGTTGGGAATGAGCAGTTCTTC
.,TRBV25-1,TRBJ2-3,.,CASSTRSYGGAVDTQYF,TGTGCCAGCAGTACCCGCAGCTACGGTGGGGCCGTAGATACGCAGTATTTT
TRBD1,TRBV5-4,TRBJ1-2,.,CASSLDRGNSGYTF,TGTGCCAGCAGCTTGGACAGGGGAAATTCTGGCTACACCTTC
TRBD1,TRBV18,TRBJ2-5,.,CASSPVMARQGRETQYF,TGTGCCAGCTCACCGGTGATGGCCCGACAGGGGCGAGAGACCCAGTACTTC
TRBD1,TRBV5-1,TRBJ1-1,.,CASSPGDRVLNTEAFF,TGCGCCAGCAGCCCCGGGGACAGGGTATTGAACACTGAAGCTTTCTTT
.,TRBV2,TRBJ2-2,.,CASSELGQGTNTGELFF,TGTGCCAGCAGTGAACTAGGGCAGGGGACAAACACCGGGGAGCTGTTTTTT
.,TRBV7-3,TRBJ1-1,few,CASSSYLNTEAFF,TGTGCCAGCAGCTCCTATTTGAACACTGAAGCTTTCTTT
.,TRBV4-1,TRBJ1-4,.,CASSQDLRGRTNEKLFF,TGCGCCAGCAGCCAAGATCTTCGGGGCCGAACTAATGAAAAACTGTTTTTT
.,TRBV7-9,TRBJ1-1,.,CASSLVGAPGAEAFF,TGTGCCAGCAGCTTAGTGGGGGCTCCCGGGGCTGAAGCTTTCTTT
.,TRBV7-2,TRBJ1-4,.,CASSNPNEKLFF,TGTGCCAGCAGCAACCCAAACGAAAAACTGTTTTTT
TRBD2,TRBV7-9,TRBJ2-1,.,CASSSRARGGHEFF,TGTGCCAGCAGCTCGCGTGCCCGGGGGGGCCATGAGTTCTTC
.,TRBV19,TRBJ2-1,.,CATSRSGLSYNEQFF,TGTGCCACCTCAAGGTCGGGTCTGTCCTACAATGAGCAGTTCTTC
.,TRBV5-4,TRBJ1-1,.,CASSPVQGTNTEAFF,TGTGCCAGCAGCCCAGTACAGGGTACGAACACTGAAGCTTTCTTT
.,TRBV2,TRBJ1-4,.,CASSRDGTTNEKLFF,TGTGCCAGCAGTCGTGACGGCACAACTAATGAAAAACTGTTTTTT
.,TRBV11-1,TRBJ2-2,.,CASSFSSNTGELFF,TGTGCCAGCAGCTTTAGCTCGAACACCGGGGAGCTGTTTTTT
.,TRBV7-9,TRBJ2-7,.,CASSLGDASREQYF,TGTGCCAGCAGCTTAGGAGACGCGTCGCGCGAGCAGTACTTC